This entry concerns a single T cell receptor beta chain. In the authors' workflow: Quantification of nucleated cells was approximated via reference gene primer amplification. The repertoire was sequenced with immunoSEQ multiplex PCR; TCRdb's copy has only in-frame clones and lacks some. That table is the source of V, J and clone size, and D and trimming were worked out from the DNA. The sample consists of under 150,000 clones, 84% of them appearing once. The entry originates in a study of blood T cell repertoires in COVID-19. Study-level information: PBMCs, B-cell-depleted T cells, or T cells provided the cDNA or gDNA that made up the material.

The CDR3 has 16 residues. Germline CDR1 is LGHNA and CDR2 is YSLEER. V lost 0 bases and J lost 2; bases outside the gene matches: 6. The TCR was taken from a woman of 80 years or more with acute or convalescent COVID-19. This rearrangement joins TRBV4-3 to TRBJ2-7, with 8 bases matching TRBD1. Sequencing was performed on peripheral blood. This CDR3 reads CASSQDRRTGPYEQYF. The CDR3 bases are TGCGCCAGCAGCCAAGACAGGCGGACAGGGCCCTACGAGCAGTACTTC.